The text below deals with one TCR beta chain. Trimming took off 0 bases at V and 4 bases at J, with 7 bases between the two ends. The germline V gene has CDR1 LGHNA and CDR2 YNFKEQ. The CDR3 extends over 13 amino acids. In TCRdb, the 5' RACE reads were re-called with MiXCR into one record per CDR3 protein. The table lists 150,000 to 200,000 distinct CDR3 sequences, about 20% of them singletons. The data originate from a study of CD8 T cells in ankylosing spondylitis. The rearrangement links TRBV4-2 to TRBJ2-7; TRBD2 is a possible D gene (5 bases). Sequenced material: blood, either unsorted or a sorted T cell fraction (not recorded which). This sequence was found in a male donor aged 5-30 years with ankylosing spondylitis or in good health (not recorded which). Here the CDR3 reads CASSQDREYEQYF. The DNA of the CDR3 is TGTGCCAGCAGCCAAGATAGGGAGTACGAGCAGTACTTC.